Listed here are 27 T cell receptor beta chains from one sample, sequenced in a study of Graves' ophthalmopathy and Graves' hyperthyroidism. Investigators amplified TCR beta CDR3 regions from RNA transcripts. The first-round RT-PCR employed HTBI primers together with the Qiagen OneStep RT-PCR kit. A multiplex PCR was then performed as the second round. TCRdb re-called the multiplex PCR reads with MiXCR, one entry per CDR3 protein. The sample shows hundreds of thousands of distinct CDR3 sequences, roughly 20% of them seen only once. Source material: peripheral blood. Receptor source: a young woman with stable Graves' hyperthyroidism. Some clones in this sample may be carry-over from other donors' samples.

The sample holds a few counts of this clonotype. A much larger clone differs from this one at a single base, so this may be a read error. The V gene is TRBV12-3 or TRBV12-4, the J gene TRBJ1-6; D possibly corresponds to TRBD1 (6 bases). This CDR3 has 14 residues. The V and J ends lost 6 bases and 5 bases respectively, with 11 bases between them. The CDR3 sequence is CASSRTDHNSPLHF. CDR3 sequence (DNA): TGTGCCAGCAGCAGGACAGACCATAATTCACCCCTCCACTTT.

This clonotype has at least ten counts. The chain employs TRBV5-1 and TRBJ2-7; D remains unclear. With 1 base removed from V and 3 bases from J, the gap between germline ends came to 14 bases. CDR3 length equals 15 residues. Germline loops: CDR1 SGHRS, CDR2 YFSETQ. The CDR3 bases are TGCGCCAGCAGCTTGTTGGGAACAGATTACTACGAGCAGTACTTC. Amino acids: CASSLLGTDYYEQYF.

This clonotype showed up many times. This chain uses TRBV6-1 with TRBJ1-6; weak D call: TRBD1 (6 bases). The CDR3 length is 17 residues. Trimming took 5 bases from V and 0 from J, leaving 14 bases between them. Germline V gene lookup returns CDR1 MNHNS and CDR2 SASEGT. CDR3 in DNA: TGTGCCAGCAGTCCCCTGGCAGGGGCCTCCTATAATTCACCCCTCCACTTT. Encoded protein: CASSPLAGASYNSPLHF.

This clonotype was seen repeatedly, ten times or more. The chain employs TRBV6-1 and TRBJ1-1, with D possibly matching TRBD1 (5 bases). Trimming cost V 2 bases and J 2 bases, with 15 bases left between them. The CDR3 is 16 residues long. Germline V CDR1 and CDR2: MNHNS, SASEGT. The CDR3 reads CASSELGAGFNTEAFF. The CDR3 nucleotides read TGTGCCAGCAGTGAATTAGGGGCAGGGTTCAACACTGAAGCTTTCTTT.

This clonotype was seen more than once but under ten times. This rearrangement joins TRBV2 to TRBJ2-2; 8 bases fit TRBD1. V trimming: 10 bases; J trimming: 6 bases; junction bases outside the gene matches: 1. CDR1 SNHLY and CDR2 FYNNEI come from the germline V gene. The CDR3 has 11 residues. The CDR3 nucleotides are TGTGCCACGGACAGGGCCGGGGAGCTGTTTTTT. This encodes CATDRAGELFF.

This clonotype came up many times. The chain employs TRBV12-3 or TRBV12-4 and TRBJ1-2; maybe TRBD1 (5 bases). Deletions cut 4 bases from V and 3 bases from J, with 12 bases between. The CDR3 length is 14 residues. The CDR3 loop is CASSYRWGDYGYTF. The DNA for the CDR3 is TGTGCCAGCAGTTACCGGTGGGGGGACTATGGCTACACCTTC.

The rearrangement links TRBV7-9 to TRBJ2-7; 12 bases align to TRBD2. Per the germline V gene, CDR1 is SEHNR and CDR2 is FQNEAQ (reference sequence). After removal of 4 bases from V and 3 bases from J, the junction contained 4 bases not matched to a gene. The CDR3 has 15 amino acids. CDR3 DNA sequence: TGTGCCAGCAGCTCAGGGACTAGCGGGTTCTACGAGCAGTACTTC. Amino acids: CASSSGTSGFYEQYF.

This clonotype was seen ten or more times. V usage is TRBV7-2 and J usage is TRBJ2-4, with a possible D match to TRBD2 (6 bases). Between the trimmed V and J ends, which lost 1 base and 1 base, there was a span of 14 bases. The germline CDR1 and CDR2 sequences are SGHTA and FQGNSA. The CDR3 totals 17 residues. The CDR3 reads CASSLGYSRGAKNIQYF. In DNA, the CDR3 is TGTGCCAGCAGCTTAGGCTATAGCCGGGGGGCCAAAAACATTCAGTACTTC.

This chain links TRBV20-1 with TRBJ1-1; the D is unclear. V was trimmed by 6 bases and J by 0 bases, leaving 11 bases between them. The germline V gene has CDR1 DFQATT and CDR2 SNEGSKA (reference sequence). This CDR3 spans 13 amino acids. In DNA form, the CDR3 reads TGCAGTGCGGCGACACGCTTGAACACTGAAGCTTTCTTT. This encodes CSAATRLNTEAFF.

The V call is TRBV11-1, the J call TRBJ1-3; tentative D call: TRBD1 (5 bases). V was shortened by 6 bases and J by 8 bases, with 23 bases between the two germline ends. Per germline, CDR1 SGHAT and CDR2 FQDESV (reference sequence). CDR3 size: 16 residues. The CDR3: CASRGLGAGELDTIYF. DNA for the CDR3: TGTGCCAGCAGAGGCCTTGGGGCCGGCGAATTGGACACCATATATTTT.

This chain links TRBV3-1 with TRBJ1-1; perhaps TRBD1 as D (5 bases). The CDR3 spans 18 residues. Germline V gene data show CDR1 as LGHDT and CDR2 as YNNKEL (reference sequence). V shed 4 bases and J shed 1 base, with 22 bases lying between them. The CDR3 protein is CASSPRQIFTPRNTEAFF. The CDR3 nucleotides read TGTGCCAGCAGCCCACGACAGATATTCACCCCACGGAACACTGAAGCTTTCTTT.

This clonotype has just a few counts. The CDR3 sequence: CASSSGFEPQHF. The CDR3 bases are TGTGCCAGCAGTTCGGGCTTTGAGCCCCAGCATTTT. The chain employs TRBV12-3 or TRBV12-4 and TRBJ1-5; no clear D. CDR3 length equals 12 residues. Trimming removed 4 bases from V and 8 bases from J, with 9 bases in between.

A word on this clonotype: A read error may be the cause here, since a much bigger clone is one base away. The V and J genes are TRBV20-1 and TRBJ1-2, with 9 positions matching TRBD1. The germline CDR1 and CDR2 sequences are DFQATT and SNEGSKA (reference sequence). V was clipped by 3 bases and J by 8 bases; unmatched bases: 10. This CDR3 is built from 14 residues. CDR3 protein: CSARDWDRAFGYTF. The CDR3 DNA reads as TGCAGTGCTAGGGATTGGGACAGGGCTTTCGGCTACACCTTC.

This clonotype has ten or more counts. CDR3 residues: CASTLWGASNQPQHF. DNA for the CDR3: TGTGCCAGTACCCTGTGGGGGGCCAGCAATCAGCCCCAGCATTTT. The V and J genes are TRBV19 and TRBJ1-5, with a possible D match to TRBD1 (6 bases). Trimming cost V 7 bases and J 1 base, with 14 bases left between them. There are 15 residues in the CDR3. Germline lookup yields CDR1 LNHDA and CDR2 SQIVND (reference sequence).

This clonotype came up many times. The CDR3 is CASADRNSYEQYF. The CDR3 DNA reads TGTGCCTCAGCGGACAGGAACTCCTACGAGCAGTACTTC. The chain couples TRBV30 to TRBJ2-7; the match to TRBD1 covers 7 bases. The CDR3 extends over 13 amino acids. Germline V CDR1 and CDR2: GTSNPN, SVGIG (reference sequence). The J segment lost 0 bases and the V segment lost 7 bases, leaving 6 bases of the junction unmatched.

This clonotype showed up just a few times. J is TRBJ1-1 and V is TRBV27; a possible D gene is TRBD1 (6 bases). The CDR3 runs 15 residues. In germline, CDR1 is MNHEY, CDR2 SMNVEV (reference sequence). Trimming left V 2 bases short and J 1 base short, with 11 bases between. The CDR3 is CASSLQGKRNTEAFF. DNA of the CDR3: TGTGCCAGCAGTTTACAGGGGAAAAGGAACACTGAAGCTTTCTTT.

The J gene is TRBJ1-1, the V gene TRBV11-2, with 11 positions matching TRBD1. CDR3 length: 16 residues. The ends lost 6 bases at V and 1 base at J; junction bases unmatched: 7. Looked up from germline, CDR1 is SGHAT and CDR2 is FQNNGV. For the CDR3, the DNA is TGTGCCAGCAGTCCCCTCGGGACAGGGGGGAACACTGAAGCTTTCTTT. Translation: CASSPLGTGGNTEAFF.

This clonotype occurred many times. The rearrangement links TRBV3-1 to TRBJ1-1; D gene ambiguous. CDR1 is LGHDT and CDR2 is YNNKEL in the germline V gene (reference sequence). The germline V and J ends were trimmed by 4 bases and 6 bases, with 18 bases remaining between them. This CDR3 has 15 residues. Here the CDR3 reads CASSLPRTSGAEAFF. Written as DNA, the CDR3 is TGTGCCAGCAGCCTTCCAAGAACTTCAGGCGCTGAAGCTTTCTTT.

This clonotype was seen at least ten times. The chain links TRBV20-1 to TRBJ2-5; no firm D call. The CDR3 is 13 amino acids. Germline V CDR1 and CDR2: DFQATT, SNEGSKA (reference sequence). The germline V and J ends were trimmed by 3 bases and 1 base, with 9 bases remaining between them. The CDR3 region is CSASVGTQETQYF. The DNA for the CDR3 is TGCAGTGCTAGTGTTGGCACCCAAGAGACCCAGTACTTC.

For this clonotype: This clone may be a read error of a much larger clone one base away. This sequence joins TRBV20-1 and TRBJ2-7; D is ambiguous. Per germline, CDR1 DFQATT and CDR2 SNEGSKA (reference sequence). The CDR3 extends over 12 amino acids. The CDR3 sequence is CSADKITSEQHF. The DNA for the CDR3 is TGCAGTGCTGATAAGATTACGAGCGAGCAGCACTTC.

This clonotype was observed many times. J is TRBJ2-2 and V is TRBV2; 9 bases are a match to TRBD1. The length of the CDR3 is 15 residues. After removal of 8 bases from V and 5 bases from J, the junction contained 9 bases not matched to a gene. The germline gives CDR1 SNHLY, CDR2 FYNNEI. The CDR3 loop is CASGVQGASTGELFF. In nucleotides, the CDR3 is TGTGCCAGCGGAGTACAGGGGGCTTCGACCGGGGAGCTGTTTTTT.

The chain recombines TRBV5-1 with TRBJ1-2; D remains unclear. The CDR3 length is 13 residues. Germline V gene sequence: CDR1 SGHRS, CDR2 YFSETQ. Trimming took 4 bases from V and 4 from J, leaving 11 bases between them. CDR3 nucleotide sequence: TGCGCCAGCAGCCATGGACGGTCCTATGGCTACACCTTC. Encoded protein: CASSHGRSYGYTF.

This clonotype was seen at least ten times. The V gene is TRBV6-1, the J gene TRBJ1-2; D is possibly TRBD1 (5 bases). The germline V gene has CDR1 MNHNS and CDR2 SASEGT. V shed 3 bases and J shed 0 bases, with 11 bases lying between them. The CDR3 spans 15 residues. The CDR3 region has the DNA TGTGCCAGCAGTGATTTAAGGGGAACTAACTATGGCTACACCTTC. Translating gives CASSDLRGTNYGYTF.

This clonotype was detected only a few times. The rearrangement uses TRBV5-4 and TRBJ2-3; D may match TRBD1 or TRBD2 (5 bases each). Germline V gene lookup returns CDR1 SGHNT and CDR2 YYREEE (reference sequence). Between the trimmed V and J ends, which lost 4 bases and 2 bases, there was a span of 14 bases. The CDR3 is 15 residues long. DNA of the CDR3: TGTGCCAGCAGCCCGCACCCGGGGACCACAGATACGCAGTATTTT. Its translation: CASSPHPGTTDTQYF.

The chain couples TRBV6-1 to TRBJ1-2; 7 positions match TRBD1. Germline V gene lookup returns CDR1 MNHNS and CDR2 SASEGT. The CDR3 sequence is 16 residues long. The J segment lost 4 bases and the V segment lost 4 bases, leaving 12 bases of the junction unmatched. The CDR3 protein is CASSGINRGSGYGYTF. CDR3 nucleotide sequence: TGTGCCAGCAGTGGAATCAACAGGGGCTCAGGCTATGGCTACACCTTC.

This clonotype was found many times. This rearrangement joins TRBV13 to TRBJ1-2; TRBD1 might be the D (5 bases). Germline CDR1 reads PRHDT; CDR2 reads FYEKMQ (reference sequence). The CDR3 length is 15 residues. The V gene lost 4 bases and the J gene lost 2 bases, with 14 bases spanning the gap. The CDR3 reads CASSSPRDGNYGYTF. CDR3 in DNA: TGTGCCAGCAGCTCGCCCCGGGACGGGAACTATGGCTACACCTTC.

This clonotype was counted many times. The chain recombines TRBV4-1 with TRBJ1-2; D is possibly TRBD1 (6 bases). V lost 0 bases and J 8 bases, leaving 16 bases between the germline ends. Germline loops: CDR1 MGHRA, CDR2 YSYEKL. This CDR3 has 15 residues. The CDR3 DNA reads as TGCGCCAGCAGCCAAGACCGGACAGCCCTCTGGGGCTACACCTTC. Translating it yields CASSQDRTALWGYTF.